The 25 T cell receptor beta chains below all came from one sample that was sequenced in a study of blood T cell repertoires in COVID-19. This table comes from immunoSEQ multiplex PCR, and its TCRdb copy is limited to in-frame clones, with some not included. The sample holds fewer than 200,000 clones, 75% to 90% seen once. Input material: peripheral blood. All receptors derive from a woman aged 70-85 years with COVID-19, enrolled during active disease.

V usage is TRBV25-1 and J usage is TRBJ2-6; D gene uncertain. The germline CDR1 and CDR2 sequences are MGHDK and SYGVNS. CDR3 length equals 13 residues. Trimming removed 6 bases from V and 4 bases from J, with 7 bases in between. The CDR3 nucleotides read TGTGCCAGCAGAAATCCGGGGGCCAACGTCCTGACTTTC. Encoded protein: CASRNPGANVLTF.

This clone showed up just once. The chain links TRBV15 to TRBJ2-7, with 8 bases identical to TRBD2. The CDR3 covers 14 residues. In germline, CDR1 is LNHNV, CDR2 YYDKDF (reference sequence). The V segment lost 0 bases and the J segment 5 bases; nucleotides outside the gene matches: 3. The CDR3 sequence is CATSRDRAGDEQYF. Written as DNA, the CDR3 is TGTGCCACCAGCAGAGATAGAGCGGGAGACGAGCAGTACTTC.

This chain uses TRBV11-2 with TRBJ2-2; D remains unclear. Trimming stripped 2 bases from V and 6 bases from J, with 7 bases between. Germline V gene data show CDR1 as SGHAT and CDR2 as FQNNGV. This CDR3 spans 13 amino acids. For the CDR3, the DNA is TGTGCCAGCAGCTTAATCAGTGCCGGGGAGCTGTTTTTT. Translated: CASSLISAGELFF.

The count of this clone is one. V usage is TRBV25-1 and J usage is TRBJ2-1; TRBD1 matches 8 bases. The CDR3 consists of 13 residues. With V trimmed by 8 bases and J by 8 bases, 8 bases remained unmatched. The V gene's germline CDR1 is MGHDK and CDR2 SYGVNS. CDR3 sequence reads: CASRDRWLDEQFF. CDR3 sequence (DNA): TGTGCCAGCCGGGACAGGTGGCTCGATGAGCAGTTCTTC.

This clone was detected once. The chain uses TRBV3-1 (or the pseudogene TRBV3-2) and TRBJ2-7, with TRBD1 as a possible D gene (6 bases). The CDR3 runs 14 residues. In germline, CDR1 is LGHDT, CDR2 YNNKEL (reference sequence). V gave up 1 base and J gave up 3 bases, with 10 bases separating them. CDR3 nucleotide sequence: TGTGCCAGCAGCCAAGTGACAGGTAACTACGAGCAGTACTTC. Amino acids: CASSQVTGNYEQYF.

This chain links TRBV28 with TRBJ1-5; D is unclear. This CDR3 spans 12 amino acids. Germline V lookup: CDR1 MDHEN, CDR2 SYDVKM. V lost 3 bases and J lost 5, with 5 bases in between. The CDR3 coding sequence is TGTGCCAGCAGTTTGTCAGATCAGCCCCAGCATTTT. It codes for CASSLSDQPQHF.

There are a few counts of this clone. The rearrangement joins TRBV29-1 to TRBJ1-6; 7 bases agree with TRBD1. The germline V gene has CDR1 SQVTM and CDR2 ANQGSEA. The CDR3 spans 14 residues. The junction had 10 bases not matched to a gene; V was cut back by 6 bases and J by 8 bases. The CDR3 coding sequence is TGCAGCGTAGCTTCGGAGGGGGCTGATTCACCCCTCCACTTT. Its translation: CSVASEGADSPLHF.

The rearrangement joins TRBV15 to TRBJ2-1, with 7 bases identical to TRBD2. In germline, CDR1 is LNHNV, CDR2 YYDKDF (reference sequence). The length of the CDR3 is 12 residues. Losses at the gene ends were 4 bases for V and 12 bases for J; bases not matched to a gene: 6. In DNA form, the CDR3 reads TGTGCCACCAGCAAAAGCGGGGAACGGCAGTTCTTC. It translates to CATSKSGERQFF.

The count of this clone is one. The rearrangement uses TRBV28 and TRBJ2-7, with TRBD1 identical over 7 bases. The V segment lost 2 bases and the J segment 4 bases; nucleotides outside the gene matches: 5. The CDR3 length is 14 residues. Germline V gene sequence: CDR1 MDHEN, CDR2 SYDVKM. The CDR3 loop reads CASSLEGAKYEQYF. For the CDR3, the DNA is TGTGCCAGCAGTTTAGAGGGGGCGAAGTACGAGCAGTACTTC.

The chain has TRBV28 and TRBJ1-1; D not certain. The CDR3 is made up of 10 amino acids. The V end was cut by 7 bases, the J end by 6 bases, with 6 bases between. Germline lookup yields CDR1 MDHEN and CDR2 SYDVKM. This CDR3 reads CASTRAEAFF. DNA for the CDR3: TGTGCCAGCACGAGGGCTGAAGCTTTCTTT.

V gene TRBV28 combines with J gene TRBJ1-6; D remains ambiguous. The germline V and J ends were trimmed by 3 bases and 5 bases, with 5 bases remaining between them. CDR3 length equals 13 residues. Germline CDR1 and CDR2: MDHEN and SYDVKM. This chain's CDR3 is CASSFSNNSPLHF. The CDR3 bases are TGTGCCAGCAGTTTTTCAAATAATTCACCCCTCCACTTT.

This chain uses TRBV3-1 (or the pseudogene TRBV3-2) with TRBJ2-3; TRBD2 matches at 8 bases. CDR1 is LGHDT, CDR2 YNNKEL, per germline (reference sequence). The CDR3 covers 17 residues. V shed 3 bases and J 0 bases; nucleotides not matched to a gene: 8. As DNA, the CDR3 is TGTGCCAGCAGCCAGGAAGGGACTAGACTTAGCACAGATACGCAGTATTTT. It encodes CASSQEGTRLSTDTQYF.

The CDR3 protein is CASSPPNGVNYGYTF. CDR3 bases: TGTGCCAGCAGCCCCCCGAATGGAGTAAACTATGGCTACACCTTC. The chain joins TRBV28 to TRBJ1-2; D call uncertain. V dropped 6 bases and J dropped 2 bases, with 16 bases sitting between them. The CDR3 is made up of 15 amino acids. Germline assignment: CDR1 MDHEN and CDR2 SYDVKM.

The chain links TRBV19 to TRBJ2-7; 7 positions agree with TRBD1. This CDR3 comprises 15 residues. Looked up from germline, CDR1 is LNHDA and CDR2 is SQIVND (reference sequence). The junction had 10 bases not matched to a gene; V was cut back by 6 bases and J by 2 bases. This CDR3 is CASSDPGQRTYEQYF. The CDR3 DNA reads as TGTGCCAGTAGCGATCCGGGACAGAGGACCTACGAGCAGTACTTC.

This clone has only one observation. The chain uses TRBV11-3 and TRBJ2-1; D remains unclear. Trimming cost V 5 bases and J 0 bases, with 11 bases left between them. Germline assignment: CDR1 SGHNT and CDR2 YENEEA. The CDR3 spans 15 residues. The CDR3 DNA sequence: TGTGCCAGCAGCCACTCCGGGTCCTCCTACAATGAGCAGTTCTTC. Amino acid sequence: CASSHSGSSYNEQFF.

Regarding this clone: Other nucleotide sequences from this sample produce the same CDR3. The chain joins TRBV7-2 to TRBJ2-7, with D perhaps matching TRBD2 (6 bases). The CDR3 totals 12 residues. V was cut by 1 base and J by 6 bases, with 7 bases left in between. Germline lookup yields CDR1 SGHTA and CDR2 FQGNSA. The CDR3 DNA sequence: TGTGCCAGCAGCTTAGGGGGAGGCGAGCAGTACTTC. Protein sequence: CASSLGGGEQYF.

The rearrangement joins TRBV9 to TRBJ1-6, with 8 bases lining up with TRBD1. V trimming: 3 bases; J trimming: 7 bases; junction bases outside the gene matches: 15. The CDR3 is made up of 18 amino acids. In germline, CDR1 is SGDLS, CDR2 YYNGEE. The CDR3 reads CASSARLNRQGHNSPLHF. In DNA form, the CDR3 reads TGTGCCAGCAGCGCGAGACTCAACCGACAGGGGCACAATTCACCCCTCCACTTT. The full variable domain, its missing parts supplied by reference TRBV9 and TRBJ1-6, is DSGVTQTPKHLITATGQRVTLRCSPRSGDLSVYWYQQSLDQGLQFLIQYYNGEERAKGNILERFSAQQFPDLHSELNLSSLELGDSALYFCASSARLNRQGHNSPLHFGNGTRLTVT.

V is TRBV6-1 and J is TRBJ2-1; D may be TRBD2 (6 bases). V lost 3 bases and J lost 4, with 10 bases in between. In germline, CDR1 is MNHNS, CDR2 SASEGT. This CDR3 has 14 amino acids. The CDR3 coding sequence is TGTGCCAGCAGTGAGTACGGGAGTTACAATGAGCAGTTCTTC. It translates to CASSEYGSYNEQFF.

The chain couples TRBV5-4 to TRBJ2-7; D unclear. V dropped 7 bases and J dropped 0 bases, with 8 bases sitting between them. This CDR3 has 12 amino acids. Germline CDR1 SGHNT, CDR2 YYREEE (reference sequence). CDR3 region: CASRGASYEQYF. CDR3 sequence (DNA): TGTGCCAGCCGCGGAGCCTCCTACGAGCAGTACTTC.

The chain combines TRBV24-1 with TRBJ1-2; D ambiguous. Germline V gene lookup returns CDR1 KGHDR and CDR2 SFDVKD. V lost 5 bases, J lost 8 bases, and 11 bases lay in between. The CDR3 consists of 12 residues. In DNA form, the CDR3 reads TGTGCCACCAGTGCGGGGTCCTGGGGCTACACCTTC. It yields the protein CATSAGSWGYTF.

This clone was picked up one time. The chain couples TRBV7-7 to TRBJ2-1, with 8 positions matching TRBD2. The CDR3 has 15 amino acids. The trim removed 1 base at V and 2 bases at J, leaving 1 base unmatched. Germline assignment: CDR1 SSHAT and CDR2 FNYEAQ (reference sequence). The CDR3 DNA follows: TGTGCCAGCAGCTTAGAAGCGGGGGCCTACAATGAGCAGTTCTTC. As protein: CASSLEAGAYNEQFF.

This clone appeared a few times. V usage is TRBV10-3 and J usage is TRBJ1-1, with a weak D call TRBD1 (6 bases). Trimming left V 1 base short and J 11 bases short, with 8 bases between. Per the germline V gene, CDR1 is ENHRY and CDR2 is SYGVKD. The CDR3 has 11 residues. The CDR3 loop reads CAISEWGGAFF. CDR3 bases: TGTGCCATCAGTGAGTGGGGGGGCGCTTTCTTT.

This clone was picked up a small number of times. The gene calls are TRBV7-9 and TRBJ2-7; the D is unclear. CDR3 length equals 13 residues. Trimming pared 5 bases from V and 2 bases from J, leaving 10 bases between. Per germline, CDR1 SEHNR and CDR2 FQNEAQ (reference sequence). CDR3 sequence reads: CASSLVATYEQYF. DNA of the CDR3: TGTGCCAGCAGCCTGGTGGCAACCTACGAGCAGTACTTC.

This clone was found a few times. The chain couples TRBV7-2 to TRBJ2-7; 9 bases map to TRBD2. CDR1 and CDR2 (germline): SGHTA, FQGNSA. J was trimmed by 6 bases and V by 0 bases; bases with no gene match: 12. The CDR3 extends over 17 amino acids. The CDR3 region has the DNA TGTGCCAGCAGCTTAGCCATCCTGACTAGCGGACTCAGCGAGCAGTACTTC. Translating it yields CASSLAILTSGLSEQYF.

The chain joins TRBV6-5 to TRBJ2-3, with 7 bases matching TRBD1. The CDR3 length is 12 residues. CDR1 is MNHEY and CDR2 is SVGAGI in the germline V gene. Trimming removed 8 bases from V and 4 bases from J; junction bases left unmatched: 3. The CDR3 protein is CASLGQADTQYF. The CDR3 DNA reads TGTGCCAGCCTTGGACAGGCAGATACGCAGTATTTT.